The 15 T cell receptor beta chains below all came from one sample that was sequenced in a study of control samples from healthy donors and cancer patients. This table comes from immunoSEQ multiplex PCR, and its TCRdb copy is limited to in-frame clones, with some not included. The data hold more than 85,000 clones, with about 89% observed a single time. Sequencing was done on a sample of blood. The receptors here all came from a woman in her 50s in good health.

This chain uses TRBV6-5 with TRBJ1-3; the D is unclear. The length of the CDR3 is 12 residues. Germline V lookup: CDR1 MNHEY, CDR2 SVGAGI. Trimming removed 11 bases at V and 2 bases at J, with 10 bases between. The CDR3 protein is CAVAGAGNTIYF. DNA of the CDR3: TGTGCCGTCGCCGGGGCTGGAAACACCATATATTTT.

The chain has TRBV7-8 and TRBJ1-1, with D tentatively TRBD1 (5 bases). Per the germline V gene, CDR1 is SGHVS and CDR2 is FQNEAQ. V lost 1 base to trimming and J lost 0 bases, with 21 bases between them. This CDR3 is built from 19 residues. The CDR3: CASSLEIPGPQFMNTEAFF. The CDR3 DNA reads TGTGCCAGCAGCTTAGAAATCCCGGGACCCCAATTTATGAACACTGAAGCTTTCTTT.

The chain links TRBV2 to TRBJ2-7; D may be TRBD2 (5 bases). The CDR3 has 15 amino acids. The V gene lost 5 bases and the J gene lost 3 bases, with 17 bases spanning the gap. Germline V gene lookup returns CDR1 SNHLY and CDR2 FYNNEI. This CDR3 is CASSLPLAGGYEQYF. The DNA for the CDR3 is TGTGCCAGCAGTTTACCGCTAGCAGGCGGCTACGAGCAGTACTTC. Using reference TRBV2 and TRBJ2-7 for the parts outside the CDR3, the full variable domain is EPEVTQTPSHQVTQMGQEVILRCVPISNHLYFYWYRQILGQKVEFLVSFYNNEISEKSEIFDDQFSVERPDGSNFTLKIRSTKLEDSAMYFCASSLPLAGGYEQYFGPGTRLTVT.

A few counts support this clone. The chain links TRBV4-3 to TRBJ1-5; D gene unclear. The CDR3 runs to 16 residues. Trimming pared 2 bases from V and 2 bases from J, leaving 13 bases between. Germline values: CDR1 LGHNA, CDR2 YSLEER. CDR3 loop: CASSQNINRGNQPQHF. CDR3 DNA sequence: TGCGCCAGCAGCCAAAATATAAATCGGGGCAATCAGCCCCAGCATTTT.

The chain recombines TRBV7-3 with TRBJ2-7, with 7 bases identical to TRBD1. The length of the CDR3 is 15 residues. V dropped 2 bases and J dropped 0; count of bases not matched to a gene: 4. The germline V gene has CDR1 SGHTA and CDR2 FQGTGA. The CDR3, as DNA: TGTGCCAGCAGCTTACACGCAGGGGGCTCCTACGAGCAGTACTTC. Amino acids: CASSLHAGGSYEQYF.

This chain joins TRBV11-1 and TRBJ1-1; the D gene is possibly TRBD1 (6 bases). Germline values: CDR1 SGHAT, CDR2 FQDESV (reference sequence). This CDR3 comprises 16 residues. Trimming pared 5 bases from V and 0 bases from J, leaving 16 bases between. The CDR3 region is CASSTRTGFLNTEAFF. The CDR3 bases are TGTGCCAGCAGCACACGCACAGGGTTCTTGAACACTGAAGCTTTCTTT. The entire variable domain, with the rest obtained from reference TRBV11-1 and TRBJ1-1, is as follows: EAEVAQSPRYKITEKSQAVAFWCDPISGHATLYWYRQILGQGPELLVQFQDESVVDDSQLPKDRFSAERLKGVDSTLKIQPAELGDSAMYLCASSTRTGFLNTEAFFGQGTRLTVV.

The chain is built from TRBV27 and TRBJ1-5; D is possibly TRBD1 (5 bases). V was trimmed by 5 bases and J by 7 bases, leaving 15 bases between them. The CDR3 runs to 14 residues. Per the germline V gene, CDR1 is MNHEY and CDR2 is SMNVEV (reference sequence). This CDR3 is CASSPGDHVQPQHF. DNA for the CDR3: TGTGCCAGCAGTCCCGGGGACCACGTCCAGCCCCAGCATTTT.

The J gene is TRBJ2-7, the V gene TRBV6-2 or TRBV6-3; 7 bases map to TRBD1. The junction had 9 bases not matched to a gene; V was cut back by 2 bases and J by 2 bases. The CDR3 length is 16 residues. In germline, CDR1 is MNHEY, CDR2 SVGEGT. The CDR3 DNA follows: TGTGCCAGCAGTTACGGGGACAGCCTCAGTCCCTACGAGCAGTACGTC. Its translation is CASSYGDSLSPYEQYV.

The table lists this clone with a few counts. The chain combines TRBV9 with TRBJ2-7; TRBD1 might be the D (5 bases). The germline V gene encodes CDR1 SGDLS and CDR2 YYNGEE. With 3 bases removed from V and 1 base from J, the gap between germline ends came to 14 bases. The CDR3 is 15 residues long. The DNA for the CDR3 is TGTGCCAGCAGCGGTGGGCCAGGGCCGTCCTACGAGCAGTACTTC. The encoded protein is CASSGGPGPSYEQYF.

The genes are TRBV4-3 and TRBJ2-3; TRBD2 agrees at 7 bases. Trimming at V came to 4 bases and at J to 4 bases, leaving 8 bases not matched to a gene. Germline CDR1 LGHNA, CDR2 YSLEER. The CDR3 is 15 amino acids. The CDR3 here is CASSLEWRESDTQYF. The CDR3 bases are TGCGCCAGCAGCCTAGAGTGGCGGGAGTCAGATACGCAGTATTTT.

The J gene is TRBJ1-1, the V gene TRBV6-5; D is uncertain. V gave up 5 bases and J gave up 4 bases, with 11 bases separating them. The CDR3 length is 13 residues. Germline V gives CDR1 MNHEY, CDR2 SVGAGI. CDR3 region: CASSQVDVTEAFF. For the CDR3, the DNA is TGTGCCAGCAGTCAGGTCGATGTCACTGAAGCTTTCTTT.

The chain combines TRBV2 with TRBJ2-7; 7 nucleotides line up with TRBD1. In germline, CDR1 is SNHLY, CDR2 FYNNEI. The CDR3 has 13 amino acids. Trimming took 6 bases from V and 6 from J; bases not matched to a gene: 8. The CDR3 loop reads CASSKQTGREQYF. The CDR3 coding sequence is TGTGCCAGCAGCAAGCAGACAGGGCGCGAGCAGTACTTC. The variable domain in full, with the rest retrieved from reference TRBV2 and TRBJ2-7, is EPEVTQTPSHQVTQMGQEVILRCVPISNHLYFYWYRQILGQKVEFLVSFYNNEISEKSEIFDDQFSVERPDGSNFTLKIRSTKLEDSAMYFCASSKQTGREQYFGPGTRLTVT.

The chain recombines TRBV2 with TRBJ2-2, with 11 nucleotides matching TRBD2. The J segment lost 2 bases and the V segment lost 10 bases, leaving 3 bases of the junction unmatched. CDR1 SNHLY and CDR2 FYNNEI come from the germline V gene. The CDR3 loop spans 14 amino acids. The CDR3 nucleotides read TGTGCCACAGGGACTAGCGGAAACACCGGGGAGCTGTTTTTT. This translates into CATGTSGNTGELFF.

This chain joins TRBV7-2 and TRBJ1-2; no clear D gene. Looked up from germline, CDR1 is SGHTA and CDR2 is FQGNSA. This CDR3 contains 13 residues. V lost 5 bases and J lost 2, with 9 bases in between. CDR3 residues: CASSGPTNYGYTF. The CDR3 DNA reads as TGTGCCAGCAGCGGACCGACCAACTATGGCTACACCTTC.

V usage is TRBV19 and J usage is TRBJ1-2, with D perhaps TRBD1 (6 bases). The CDR3 extends over 15 amino acids. V lost 5 bases and J 8 bases, leaving 21 bases between the germline ends. Per the germline V gene, CDR1 is LNHDA and CDR2 is SQIVND (reference sequence). CDR3 coding DNA: TGTGCCAGTAGTCTCCGATCCGTCGGGGGCTCCGGCTACACCTTC. The encoded protein is CASSLRSVGGSGYTF.